These 29 T cell receptor beta chains share one sample of origin, sequenced in a study of PD-1 blockade in classical Hodgkin lymphoma. Assay: immunoSEQ multiplex PCR; the TCRdb copy retains only in-frame clones and omits some. The data contain roughly 150,000 clones, 78% of them singletons. Following autologous stem cell transplantation, relapse occurred in every patient, and exposure to brentuximab vedotin varied. The input for sequencing was peripheral blood mononuclear cells (PBMCs), taken before the second cycle of nivolumab. The receptors originated from a human donor with classical Hodgkin lymphoma.

The rearrangement uses TRBV10-3 and TRBJ1-1; TRBD1 matches at 10 bases. The CDR3 totals 12 residues. The germline V gene has CDR1 ENHRY and CDR2 SYGVKD. V trimming: 11 bases; J trimming: 6 bases; junction bases outside the gene matches: 6. Here the CDR3 reads CAASDRGAEAFF. CDR3 nucleotides: TGTGCCGCGTCGGACAGGGGGGCTGAAGCTTTCTTT.

This clone was observed a single time. The V gene is TRBV7-3, the J gene TRBJ2-2; 8 bases line up with TRBD2. V was pared by 4 bases and J by 6 bases, with 10 bases of the junction left unmatched. This CDR3 is 16 amino acids long. The germline CDR1 and CDR2 sequences are SGHTA and FQGTGA. This CDR3 is CASSSTPPGGAGELFF. As DNA, the CDR3 is TGTGCCAGCAGCTCCACCCCTCCCGGGGGGGCCGGGGAGCTGTTTTTT.

In its sample, this clone was seen once. V gene TRBV19 combines with J gene TRBJ2-1; possible D gene TRBD2, 6 bases. The CDR3 has 13 amino acids. V dropped 5 bases and J dropped 7 bases, with 12 bases sitting between them. Per the germline V gene, CDR1 is LNHDA and CDR2 is SQIVND (reference sequence). The CDR3, as DNA: TGTGCCAGTAGTTTGGGACTTACAAATGAGCAGTTCTTC. This encodes CASSLGLTNEQFF.

The chain employs TRBV5-1 and TRBJ2-3, with 14 nucleotides matching TRBD2. In germline, CDR1 is SGHRS, CDR2 YFSETQ. Losses at the gene ends were 3 bases for V and 8 bases for J; bases not matched to a gene: 2. The CDR3 is made up of 14 amino acids. The CDR3 reads CASSSGTSGGTQYF. CDR3 nucleotide sequence: TGCGCCAGCAGCTCCGGGACTAGCGGGGGTACGCAGTATTTT. Combining the CDR3 with reference TRBV5-1 and TRBJ2-3 gives the whole variable domain KAGVTQTPRYLIKTRGQQVTLSCSPISGHRSVSWYQQTPGQGLQFLFEYFSETQRNKGNFPGRFSGRQFSNSRSEMNVSTLELGDSALYLCASSSGTSGGTQYFGPGTRLTVL.

V usage is TRBV10-3 and J usage is TRBJ1-4, with 7 bases matching TRBD1. The CDR3 length is 14 residues. V lost 3 bases and J lost 5; bases outside the gene matches: 3. CDR1 is ENHRY, CDR2 SYGVKD, per germline. The CDR3 loop is CAISEADRNEKLFF. CDR3 bases: TGTGCCATCAGTGAAGCGGACAGGAATGAAAAACTGTTTTTT.

This clone came up once. The chain recombines TRBV6-5 with TRBJ1-5; D uncertain. The CDR3 covers 13 residues. Germline V gives CDR1 MNHEY, CDR2 SVGAGI. The germline V and J ends were trimmed by 5 bases and 2 bases, with 7 bases remaining between them. CDR3 in DNA: TGTGCCAGCAGTCGGTGGGGCAATCAGCCCCAGCATTTT. Its protein is CASSRWGNQPQHF.

This clone was seen ten or more times. The V call is TRBV6-1, the J call TRBJ2-2; 12 positions match TRBD1. Germline assignment: CDR1 MNHNS and CDR2 SASEGT. The CDR3 extends over 16 amino acids. V was pared by 3 bases and J by 7 bases, with 6 bases of the junction left unmatched. CDR3 nucleotides: TGTGCCAGCAGTGATGGCGGGACAGGGGGCATCGGGGAGCTGTTTTTT. Its translation is CASSDGGTGGIGELFF.

This clone was counted a single time. This chain joins TRBV9 and TRBJ1-5; 10 bases map to TRBD1. The CDR3 runs to 14 residues. Unmatched junction bases numbered 4, after V lost 3 bases and J lost 7 bases. The V gene's germline CDR1 is SGDLS and CDR2 YYNGEE. This CDR3 reads CASSARDRGQPQHF. The CDR3 DNA sequence: TGTGCCAGCAGCGCCCGGGACAGGGGCCAGCCCCAGCATTTT.

This clone was seen once. The gene calls are TRBV18 and TRBJ2-7, with D possibly matching TRBD2 (5 bases). Germline values: CDR1 KGHSH, CDR2 LQKENI. The length of the CDR3 is 14 residues. V lost 1 base to trimming and J lost 2 bases, with 9 bases between them. The CDR3 is CASSPRAGPYEQYF. The CDR3 region has the DNA TGTGCCAGCTCACCACGCGCGGGCCCCTACGAGCAGTACTTC.

This clone occurred a few times. V is TRBV30 and J is TRBJ1-5; D not certain. The V end was cut by 0 bases, the J end by 7 bases, with 10 bases between. This CDR3 contains 13 residues. Germline V gives CDR1 GTSNPN, CDR2 SVGIG (reference sequence). CDR3 bases: TGTGCCTGGAGTGTACGGATTGACCAGCCCCAGCATTTT. The encoded protein is CAWSVRIDQPQHF.

This clone was seen only once. The chain carries TRBV19 and TRBJ1-2; D might be TRBD1 (5 bases). This CDR3 spans 13 amino acids. The V and J ends lost 11 bases and 7 bases respectively, with 20 bases between them. CDR1 is LNHDA and CDR2 is SQIVND in the germline V gene (reference sequence). CDR3 nucleotide sequence: TGTGCCGGACGCGGGGAGGGGCCTTCTGGCTACACCTTC. Translation gives CAGRGEGPSGYTF.

The chain combines TRBV27 with TRBJ2-7; no clear D. The CDR3 length is 13 residues. The V gene lost 8 bases and the J gene lost 4 bases, with 15 bases spanning the gap. Germline V CDR1 and CDR2: MNHEY, SMNVEV (reference sequence). The CDR3 region is CASADTALYEQYF. The CDR3 DNA follows: TGTGCCAGCGCCGACACCGCACTATACGAGCAGTACTTC.

This clone was picked up one time. One end of the junction is discordant with germline, which a read error may explain. This chain uses TRBV2 with TRBJ2-7; unclear D gene. Per germline, CDR1 SNHLY and CDR2 FYNNEI. The CDR3 extends over 12 amino acids. CDR3 loop: CAGSSRGHEQYF. In DNA form, the CDR3 reads TGTGCCGGCAGTTCCCGTGGCCACGAGCAGTACTTC.

The rearrangement joins TRBV5-4 to TRBJ1-1, with a possible D match to TRBD1 (5 bases). The CDR3 runs 12 residues. CDR1 SGHNT and CDR2 YYREEE come from the germline V gene (reference sequence). Trimming took 0 bases from V and 11 from J, leaving 11 bases between them. The CDR3 DNA reads TGTGCCAGCAGCTTGGACGAGGACACCGCTTTCTTT. Translation: CASSLDEDTAFF. Variable domain in full (rest from reference TRBV5-4 and TRBJ1-1): ETGVTQSPTHLIKTRGQQVTLRCSSQSGHNTVSWYQQALGQGPQFIFQYYREEENGRGNFPPRFSGLQFPNYSSELNVNALELDDSALYLCASSLDEDTAFFGQGTRLTVV.

A remark on this clone: The same CDR3 arises from other DNA sequences in this sample as well. The chain couples TRBV6-5 to TRBJ1-4; no reliable D call. CDR1 and CDR2 from the germline V gene are MNHEY and SVGAGI. V lost 2 bases and J lost 8, with 15 bases in between. This CDR3 has 15 residues. In nucleotides, the CDR3 is TGTGCCAGCAGTTACAGCGGCTCAAGGCTGGAAAAACTGTTTTTT. Translated: CASSYSGSRLEKLFF.

V usage is TRBV10-3 and J usage is TRBJ1-5; perhaps TRBD1 as D (5 bases). V was cut by 10 bases and J by 5 bases, with 9 bases left in between. The CDR3 loop spans 11 amino acids. Germline CDR1 ENHRY, CDR2 SYGVKD. The chain's CDR3 is CATGGDQPQHF. CDR3 nucleotide sequence: TGTGCCACCGGGGGGGATCAGCCCCAGCATTTT.

This clone was seen just once. This chain uses TRBV19 with TRBJ1-4, with TRBD1 matching over 12 bases. CDR3 length: 18 amino acids. Germline V gene data show CDR1 as LNHDA and CDR2 as SQIVND (reference sequence). The V gene end was trimmed by 3 bases and the J gene end by 8 bases; junction bases not matched to a gene: 13. The chain's CDR3 is CASSISLGQGAAREKLFF. The CDR3 DNA follows: TGTGCCAGTAGTATCTCCTTGGGACAGGGGGCCGCAAGGGAAAAACTGTTTTTT.

This chain links TRBV15 with TRBJ1-3; D possibly corresponds to TRBD1 (6 bases). Trimming stripped 0 bases from V and 0 bases from J, with 9 bases between. The CDR3 length is 16 residues. The germline gives CDR1 LNHNV, CDR2 YYDKDF (reference sequence). CDR3 in amino acids: CATSRDRGTSGNTIYF. Written as DNA, the CDR3 is TGTGCCACCAGCAGAGATAGGGGGACCTCTGGAAACACCATATATTTT.

The rearrangement links TRBV7-9 to TRBJ1-5; maybe TRBD1 (5 bases). Looked up from germline, CDR1 is SEHNR and CDR2 is FQNEAQ (reference sequence). The CDR3 loop spans 15 amino acids. V gave up 1 base and J gave up 4 bases, with 11 bases separating them. CDR3 sequence (DNA): TGTGCCAGCAGCTTAGGGGGGAACGAGAATCAGCCCCAGCATTTT. It codes for CASSLGGNENQPQHF.

The chain recombines TRBV2 with TRBJ2-5; D is unclear. The J call may be incorrect, as the DNA end agrees better with TRBJ2-7. This CDR3 is 14 amino acids long. The germline CDR1 and CDR2 sequences are SNHLY and FYNNEI. The CDR3: CAGRVEWSSYEQYF. The CDR3 DNA reads TGTGCCGGTAGGGTGGAATGGAGCTCCTACGAGCAGTACTTC.

This rearrangement joins TRBV11-2 to TRBJ1-3, with D hard to call. The CDR3 loop spans 12 amino acids. CDR1 is SGHAT, CDR2 FQNNGV, per germline. The germline V and J ends were trimmed by 5 bases and 9 bases, with 11 bases remaining between them. In nucleotides, the CDR3 is TGTGCCAGCAGCCCAGGCCCCCTCACCATATATTTT. It codes for CASSPGPLTIYF.

The chain combines TRBV4-3 with TRBJ2-7; the match to TRBD2 covers 12 bases. The CDR3 covers 16 residues. V lost 4 bases, J lost 6 bases, and 10 bases stayed unmatched. Germline V gene data show CDR1 as LGHNA and CDR2 as YSLEER. The CDR3 coding sequence is TGCGCCAGCAGCCCCACACATACTAGCGGGAGGCGCGAGCAGTACTTC. Residues: CASSPTHTSGRREQYF.

The V and J genes are TRBV18 and TRBJ2-3; D gene uncertain. The CDR3 is made up of 12 amino acids. Germline V gives CDR1 KGHSH, CDR2 LQKENI. V was clipped by 3 bases and J by 6 bases, with 7 bases between them. The CDR3 DNA reads as TGTGCCAGCTCACCGCAAGGGGATACGCAGTATTTT. This sequence encodes CASSPQGDTQYF.

This clone was picked up one time. This chain joins TRBV6-5 and TRBJ2-7; a weak D match, TRBD1 (5 bases). The V and J ends lost 6 bases and 0 bases respectively, with 12 bases between them. CDR1 and CDR2 from the germline V gene are MNHEY and SVGAGI. This CDR3 has 14 amino acids. The CDR3 nucleotides read TGTGCCAGCAGATTTTACAGGAGCTCCTACGAGCAGTACTTC. Amino acids: CASRFYRSSYEQYF.

The chain is built from TRBV4-3 and TRBJ2-3; D remains unclear. Germline V lookup: CDR1 LGHNA, CDR2 YSLEER. With 4 bases removed from V and 6 bases from J, the gap between germline ends came to 11 bases. This CDR3 has 13 residues. The CDR3 spells CASSLLIGDTQYF. The CDR3 DNA reads as TGCGCCAGCAGCCTCCTGATTGGGGATACGCAGTATTTT.

This rearrangement joins TRBV4-1 to TRBJ2-7; D not resolved. Per germline, CDR1 MGHRA and CDR2 YSYEKL. V lost 0 bases, J lost 1 base, and 16 bases lay in between. The CDR3 length is 17 residues. CDR3 residues: CASSQDRRRRVSYEQYF. For the CDR3, the DNA is TGCGCCAGCAGCCAAGATCGCAGGCGACGAGTATCCTACGAGCAGTACTTC.

The rearrangement links TRBV6-4 to TRBJ2-4, with 9 bases lining up with TRBD2. Germline V lookup: CDR1 MRHNA, CDR2 SNTAGT. Unmatched junction bases numbered 10, after V lost 9 bases and J lost 7 bases. The CDR3 covers 14 residues. The CDR3 spells CARGAESGRNIQYF. The CDR3 DNA is TGTGCCAGGGGCGCGGAGAGCGGGAGGAACATTCAGTACTTC.

This clone was detected only a few times. The chain has TRBV4-1 and TRBJ1-2; D ambiguous. Germline CDR1 MGHRA, CDR2 YSYEKL. The CDR3 spans 14 residues. Trimming removed 2 bases at V and 2 bases at J, with 9 bases between. CDR3 nucleotide sequence: TGCGCCAGCAGCCAACCTAGTGGAAACTATGGCTACACCTTC. This gives the protein CASSQPSGNYGYTF.

The chain employs TRBV5-1 and TRBJ2-3; no clear D. V shed 1 base and J shed 5 bases, with 5 bases lying between them. This CDR3 spans 12 amino acids. Germline V gives CDR1 SGHRS, CDR2 YFSETQ. CDR3 sequence: CASSLSGDTQYF. Here the CDR3 DNA reads TGCGCCAGCAGCTTGTCAGGAGATACGCAGTATTTT.